The clone carrying this T cell receptor beta chain has at least ten counts. The data originate from a study of T cell clonality in common variable immunodeficiency. Control and CVID samples contributed equal amounts of genomic DNA. Repertoires were generated with immunoSEQ multiplex PCR, while TCRdb's copy carries only in-frame clones and drops some. The specimen has 50,000 to 60,000 clones, none found just once. This clonotype was sampled from a person aged 18 to 75 in good health. The sequenced material came from peripheral blood mononuclear cells.

The sequenced part of the CDR3 DNA is TGTGCCAGCAGTCCGAGGGGGCGCCCCTACAATGAG. This encodes CASSPRGRPYNE. The entire CDR3 protein is CASSPRGRPYNEQFF. V is TRBV6-2 or TRBV6-3 and J is TRBJ2-1; 7 nucleotides line up with TRBD1. The CDR3 goes on 3 residues after the read ends, and that part is filled in from the germline J gene. Trimming cost V 5 bases and J 2 bases; bases outside gene matches: 6. This CDR3 has 15 residues. Germline lookup yields CDR1 MNHEY and CDR2 SVGEGT.